Presented here are 9 T cell receptor beta chains from one specimen sequenced in a study of shared clonotypes between healthy human individuals. Profiled with immunoSEQ multiplex PCR; TCRdb holds only in-frame clones, not every one. The data hold roughly 2,500,000 clones, with more than 85% observed a single time. Material: naive CD4+ T cells from PBMCs. Subset given: CD45RA+ positively selected. These receptors were taken from a man aged 18 to 29 in good health. Some clones in this sample may be carry-over from other donors' samples.

The chain carries TRBV10-3 and TRBJ2-3; no firm D call. The CDR3 is made up of 14 amino acids. V was pared by 5 bases and J by 4 bases, with 13 bases between. Germline CDR1 reads ENHRY; CDR2 reads SYGVKD. The CDR3 here is CAISRASASDTQYF. In DNA form, the CDR3 reads TGTGCCATCAGTCGCGCGTCGGCTTCAGATACGCAGTATTTT.

This chain joins TRBV5-6 and TRBJ2-2; 9 bases align to TRBD1. The CDR3 spans 15 residues. Germline V gene sequence: CDR1 SGHDT, CDR2 YYEEEE. The V segment lost 4 bases and the J segment 3 bases; nucleotides outside the gene matches: 4. The CDR3 DNA reads as TGTGCCAGCAGCCGGGACAGGGCTTACACCGGGGAGCTGTTTTTT. This codes for CASSRDRAYTGELFF.

CDR3 in amino acids: CASSPQRAGEVPDTQYF. CDR3 nucleotides: TGTGCCAGCTCTCCCCAAAGGGCGGGAGAAGTACCAGATACGCAGTATTTT. The gene calls are TRBV18 and TRBJ2-3; 7 positions agree with TRBD2. V was pared by 6 bases and J by 4 bases, with 16 bases of the junction left unmatched. The CDR3 consists of 17 residues. The germline V gene has CDR1 KGHSH and CDR2 LQKENI. The entire variable domain, with the rest obtained from reference TRBV18 and TRBJ2-3, is as follows: NAGVMQNPRHLVRRRGQEARLRCSPMKGHSHVYWYRQLPEEGLKFMVYLQKENIIDESGMPKERFSAEFPKEGPSILRIQQVVRGDSAAYFCASSPQRAGEVPDTQYFGPGTRLTVL.

The chain is built from TRBV19 and TRBJ2-1; 14 bases line up with TRBD2. This CDR3 is built from 17 residues. Germline V gene sequence: CDR1 LNHDA, CDR2 SQIVND (reference sequence). Unmatched junction bases numbered 6, after V lost 5 bases and J lost 3 bases. CDR3 in DNA: TGTGCCAGTAGTGCGACTAGCGGGAGGGCCTTCTACAATGAGCAGTTCTTC. It codes for CASSATSGRAFYNEQFF.

A word on this clone: Within the sample, other DNA sequences also encode this same CDR3. The chain links TRBV18 to TRBJ1-3, with TRBD1 as a possible D gene (6 bases). Trimming cost V 6 bases and J 3 bases, with 12 bases left between them. The CDR3 runs to 14 residues. The germline V gene has CDR1 KGHSH and CDR2 LQKENI. The CDR3, as DNA: TGTGCCAGCTCCCCTAACAGGGTTGGAAACACCATATATTTT. This translates into CASSPNRVGNTIYF.

This chain links TRBV4-1 with TRBJ1-2, with D possibly matching TRBD1 (5 bases). Germline V CDR1 and CDR2: MGHRA, YSYEKL. The V end lost 1 base, the J end lost 0 bases, and 18 bases lay between the germline ends. CDR3 length: 18 amino acids. CDR3 sequence reads: CASSQGISTATTNYGYTF. The CDR3 DNA follows: TGCGCCAGCAGCCAAGGAATCTCGACAGCCACCACTAACTATGGCTACACCTTC.

V gene TRBV7-6 combines with J gene TRBJ2-7; D gene uncertain. Trimming pared 5 bases from V and 2 bases from J, leaving 16 bases between. CDR1 and CDR2 from the germline V gene are SGHVS and FNYEAQ. This CDR3 contains 15 residues. The CDR3 loop is CASSPIRVGPYEQYF. The CDR3 DNA reads TGTGCCAGCAGCCCCATTCGTGTAGGTCCCTACGAGCAGTACTTC.

V and J are TRBV4-3 and TRBJ1-5, with TRBD1 matching 8 bases. J lost 3 bases, V lost 4 bases, and 2 bases had no gene match. The CDR3 length is 14 residues. Germline CDR1 LGHNA, CDR2 YSLEER. The CDR3 DNA reads as TGCGCCAGCAGCCTGACAGGGGCCAATCAGCCCCAGCATTTT. Translated: CASSLTGANQPQHF.

CDR3 protein: CAWSVGLAVNYEQYF. The CDR3 DNA reads TGTGCCTGGAGTGTAGGTCTAGCGGTTAACTACGAGCAGTACTTC. The V and J genes are TRBV30 and TRBJ2-7; 7 bases are a match to TRBD2. The germline CDR1 and CDR2 sequences are GTSNPN and SVGIG (reference sequence). This CDR3 is 15 amino acids long. V lost 0 bases and J lost 3; bases outside the gene matches: 8.